The 20 T cell receptor beta chains presented below share a single source sample, sequenced in a study of beta chain features in type 1 diabetes. Regarding the study as a whole: TCRB CDR3 length was moderately but significantly reduced in all four CD4+ subsets of Type 1 diabetes patients.

Sequenced material consisted of expressed TCRB transcripts (all of the isolated RNA was reverse transcribed). The method was immunoSEQ multiplex PCR; TCRdb's version includes in-frame clones alone and lacks a portion of them. In the table there are some 660,000 clones, about 14% of which are singletons. Their recognized antigens are unknown. Material: naive CD4+ T cells from blood. The receptors stem from a man younger than 35 with type 1 diabetes.

There are a few counts of this clone. The V and J genes are TRBV28 and TRBJ2-6; D is unresolved. The CDR3 has 14 residues. Looked up from germline, CDR1 is MDHEN and CDR2 is SYDVKM. Trimming removed 8 bases at V and 0 bases at J, with 8 bases between. CDR3 coding DNA: TGTGCCAGCCGACTCGGCTCTGGGGCCAACGTCCTGACTTTC. This translates into CASRLGSGANVLTF.

This clone was seen only a few times. The chain is built from TRBV4-1 and TRBJ1-5, with 10 nucleotides matching TRBD1. J was trimmed by 4 bases and V by 4 bases; bases with no gene match: 4. From germline, CDR1 is MGHRA and CDR2 YSYEKL. This CDR3 comprises 15 residues. The CDR3 coding sequence is TGCGCCAGCAGCCGCGGACAGGGGGGAAATCAGCCCCAGCATTTT. As protein: CASSRGQGGNQPQHF.

This chain joins TRBV25-1 and TRBJ2-5; 10 bases are shared with TRBD1. The CDR3 is made up of 14 amino acids. The V gene end was trimmed by 6 bases and the J gene end by 8 bases; junction bases not matched to a gene: 9. CDR1 and CDR2 (germline): MGHDK, SYGVNS. The CDR3 coding sequence is TGTGCCAGCAGCAACACCGGGACAGGGGTTACCCAGTACTTC. Residues: CASSNTGTGVTQYF.

In this sample, this clone turned up a few times. The J gene is TRBJ2-5, the V gene TRBV29-1; no reliable D call. The CDR3 consists of 11 residues. Trimming pared 4 bases from V and 1 base from J, leaving 4 bases between. Germline V gives CDR1 SQVTM, CDR2 ANQGSEA. CDR3 sequence: CSVVSQETQYF. The CDR3 nucleotides are TGCAGCGTTGTATCCCAAGAGACCCAGTACTTC.

This clone was seen a handful of times. V usage is TRBV7-2 and J usage is TRBJ2-7, with D perhaps TRBD1 (6 bases). Germline CDR1 is SGHTA and CDR2 is FQGNSA. The CDR3 is made up of 14 amino acids. Trimming shortened V by 5 bases and J by 5 bases, and 16 bases separated the two germline ends. CDR3 loop: CASSTQPGAHEQYF. The CDR3 bases are TGTGCCAGCAGCACCCAACCAGGGGCCCACGAGCAGTACTTC.

The chain recombines TRBV5-1 with TRBJ2-6; 10 nucleotides align to TRBD1. Trimming took 2 bases from V and 0 from J; bases not matched to a gene: 5. CDR1 is SGHRS, CDR2 YFSETQ, per germline. This CDR3 comprises 18 residues. CDR3 in DNA: TGCGCCAGCAGCTTATCCGGGACAGGGGTCTCTGGGGCCAACGTCCTGACTTTC. It yields the protein CASSLSGTGVSGANVLTF. The full variable domain, its missing parts supplied by reference TRBV5-1 and TRBJ2-6, is KAGVTQTPRYLIKTRGQQVTLSCSPISGHRSVSWYQQTPGQGLQFLFEYFSETQRNKGNFPGRFSGRQFSNSRSEMNVSTLELGDSALYLCASSLSGTGVSGANVLTFGAGSRLTVL.

This clone was counted only a few times. Other nucleotide sequences in the sample specify the same CDR3. The rearrangement links TRBV9 to TRBJ2-7, with 9 nucleotides matching TRBD1. After removal of 3 bases from V and 0 bases from J, the junction contained 4 bases not matched to a gene. CDR3 size: 15 residues. In germline, CDR1 is SGDLS, CDR2 YYNGEE. In DNA, the CDR3 is TGTGCCAGCAGCGCAGGACAGGGGCCCTCCTACGAGCAGTACTTC. It codes for CASSAGQGPSYEQYF.

This clone was counted a few times. The chain couples TRBV6-5 to TRBJ2-3, with 7 bases identical to TRBD2. Per germline, CDR1 MNHEY and CDR2 SVGAGI. Losses at the gene ends were 8 bases for V and 3 bases for J; bases not matched to a gene: 11. The CDR3 has 15 residues. CDR3 coding DNA: TGTGCCAGCCTCCTCGGCGGGAGTGGGACAGATACGCAGTATTTT. Protein: CASLLGGSGTDTQYF.

A few counts support this clone. The chain combines TRBV7-2 with TRBJ2-7; D is perhaps TRBD1 (5 bases). CDR3 length: 13 amino acids. The V end was cut by 7 bases, the J end by 0 bases, with 10 bases between. Germline lookup yields CDR1 SGHTA and CDR2 FQGNSA. CDR3 in amino acids: CASNRQSSYEQYF. CDR3 nucleotide sequence: TGTGCCAGCAACAGACAGAGCTCCTACGAGCAGTACTTC.

The chain links TRBV25-1 to TRBJ1-4, with no clear D. The V gene's germline CDR1 is MGHDK and CDR2 SYGVNS. With 6 bases removed from V and 10 bases from J, the gap between germline ends came to 18 bases. CDR3 length: 14 amino acids. CDR3 sequence (DNA): TGTGCCAGCAGCCCAACGGGCATCTATGGAAAACTGTTTTTT. Translated: CASSPTGIYGKLFF.

In this sample, this clone turned up a few times. The J gene is TRBJ1-2, the V gene TRBV5-1; unclear D gene. The CDR3 extends over 14 amino acids. Deletions cut 1 base from V and 2 bases from J, with 9 bases between. Per the germline V gene, CDR1 is SGHRS and CDR2 is YFSETQ. The CDR3: CASSLTAENYGYTF. CDR3 in DNA: TGCGCCAGCAGCTTGACAGCAGAAAACTATGGCTACACCTTC.

This clone was counted between two and nine times. CDR3 sequence (DNA): TGTGCCAGCAGTTATCCGGGACTCCCTAAAAACATTCAGTACTTC. The encoded protein is CASSYPGLPKNIQYF. The rearrangement links TRBV2 to TRBJ2-4; perhaps TRBD2 as D (6 bases). Germline CDR1 is SNHLY and CDR2 is FYNNEI. Trimming took off 5 bases at V and 4 bases at J, with 15 bases between the two ends. The CDR3 has 15 residues.

The V gene is TRBV19, the J gene TRBJ2-7; D is possibly TRBD2 (5 bases). V was trimmed by 5 bases and J by 6 bases, leaving 8 bases between them. Looked up from germline, CDR1 is LNHDA and CDR2 is SQIVND (reference sequence). This CDR3 is built from 11 residues. CDR3 region: CASSPEGEQYF. CDR3 coding DNA: TGTGCCAGTAGTCCCGAGGGCGAGCAGTACTTC.

There are a few counts of this clone. The sample holds other DNA sequences that translate to the same CDR3. The rearrangement uses TRBV5-1 and TRBJ1-3; D possibly corresponds to TRBD1 (6 bases). Germline V gene data show CDR1 as SGHRS and CDR2 as YFSETQ. The CDR3 extends over 14 amino acids. V was cut by 0 bases and J by 4 bases, with 8 bases left in between. The CDR3 loop reads CASSLAGTGNTIYF. The CDR3 DNA reads TGCGCCAGCAGCTTGGCGGGGACAGGAAACACCATATATTTT.

CDR3 nucleotides: TGTGCCAGCAGCCAATACGTCGATTCACCCCTCCACTTT. Encoded protein: CASSQYVDSPLHF. The chain recombines TRBV28 with TRBJ1-6; D is uncertain. Germline V gives CDR1 MDHEN, CDR2 SYDVKM. Trimming shortened V by 6 bases and J by 8 bases, and 11 bases separated the two germline ends. The CDR3 is 13 amino acids. The full variable domain, its missing parts supplied by reference TRBV28 and TRBJ1-6, is DVKVTQSSRYLVKRTGEKVFLECVQDMDHENMFWYRQDPGLGLRLIYFSYDVKMKEKGDIPEGYSVSREKKERFSLILESASTNQTSMYLCASSQYVDSPLHFGNGTRLTVT.

This chain joins TRBV20-1 and TRBJ1-5; D remains ambiguous. CDR3 length: 10 residues. Germline lookup yields CDR1 DFQATT and CDR2 SNEGSKA (reference sequence). CDR3 amino acids: CSPTSQPQHF. Here the CDR3 DNA reads TGCAGCCCTACCTCGCAGCCCCAGCATTTT.

This clone was detected a few times. This chain joins TRBV6-5 and TRBJ2-3; perhaps TRBD2 as D (7 bases). Per the germline V gene, CDR1 is MNHEY and CDR2 is SVGAGI. V lost 6 bases and J 4 bases, leaving 17 bases between the germline ends. There are 15 residues in the CDR3. The CDR3 sequence: CASSPRGGQADTQYF. Here the CDR3 DNA reads TGTGCCAGCAGCCCGAGGGGGGGGCAGGCAGATACGCAGTATTTT.

This clone has just a few counts. This chain connects TRBV7-3 to TRBJ2-2; D ambiguous. The CDR3 runs to 13 residues. With 5 bases removed from V and 6 bases from J, the gap between germline ends came to 10 bases. Germline V gene lookup returns CDR1 SGHTA and CDR2 FQGTGA. CDR3 amino acids: CASSPPNPGELFF. The CDR3 DNA follows: TGTGCCAGCAGCCCCCCCAACCCCGGGGAGCTGTTTTTT.

The chain employs TRBV28 and TRBJ1-5, with TRBD1 as a possible D gene (6 bases). The CDR3 sequence is 16 residues long. V was clipped by 6 bases and J by 3 bases, with 18 bases between them. The germline V gene encodes CDR1 MDHEN and CDR2 SYDVKM. In DNA, the CDR3 is TGTGCCAGCAGGCTCCGGGCCGCAGGGGTCAATCAGCCCCAGCATTTT. As protein: CASRLRAAGVNQPQHF. The whole variable domain, filled in from reference TRBV28 and TRBJ1-5, reads DVKVTQSSRYLVKRTGEKVFLECVQDMDHENMFWYRQDPGLGLRLIYFSYDVKMKEKGDIPEGYSVSREKKERFSLILESASTNQTSMYLCASRLRAAGVNQPQHFGDGTRLSIL.

The chain has TRBV2 and TRBJ2-2, with 7 nucleotides matching TRBD2. Germline lookup yields CDR1 SNHLY and CDR2 FYNNEI. Trimming cost V 6 bases and J 2 bases; bases outside gene matches: 6. CDR3 size: 15 residues. The CDR3 here is CASRPGLGNTGELFF. CDR3 in DNA: TGTGCCAGCAGACCCGGACTAGGTAACACCGGGGAGCTGTTTTTT.